Each of the 25 T cell receptor beta chains below was sequenced from the same sample in a study of shared clonotypes between healthy human individuals. Some clones are missing from TCRdb's copy, which holds only in-frame ones; the method was immunoSEQ multiplex PCR. In the table there are approximately 1,500,000 clones, about 96% of which are singletons. Source material: naive CD4+ T cells sorted from blood. The subset is: CD45RA+ positively selected. The receptors derive from a young man in good health.

This rearrangement joins TRBV28 to TRBJ2-2; 9 bases align to TRBD2. This CDR3 has 20 residues. Looked up from germline, CDR1 is MDHEN and CDR2 is SYDVKM. Unmatched junction bases numbered 15, after V lost 3 bases and J lost 1 base. The CDR3 DNA follows: TGTGCCAGCAGTTTCTTCGCTAGCGGGGAGTATTGGGGGAACACCGGGGAGCTGTTTTTT. Translation: CASSFFASGEYWGNTGELFF.

The rearrangement uses TRBV4-3 and TRBJ1-4; D may be TRBD1 (6 bases). Germline V CDR1 and CDR2: LGHNA, YSLEER. Trimming removed 4 bases at V and 1 base at J, with 10 bases between. The CDR3 sequence is 15 residues long. In DNA, the CDR3 is TGCGCCAGCAGCCCCCTCAGGGGAACTAATGAAAAACTGTTTTTT. Its protein is CASSPLRGTNEKLFF.

This chain joins TRBV29-1 and TRBJ2-1; D might be TRBD1 or TRBD2, each matching 5 bases. V lost 3 bases, J lost 3 bases, and 9 bases lay in between. This CDR3 contains 13 residues. CDR1 is SQVTM, CDR2 ANQGSEA, per germline. The CDR3 sequence is CSVEGRFYNEQFF. The CDR3, as DNA: TGCAGCGTTGAGGGACGGTTCTACAATGAGCAGTTCTTC.

In regard to this clone: The sample holds other DNA sequences that translate to the same CDR3. The genes are TRBV18 and TRBJ2-7, with a possible D match to TRBD2 (5 bases). V dropped 0 bases and J dropped 5 bases, with 8 bases sitting between them. The CDR3 extends over 13 amino acids. Looked up from germline, CDR1 is KGHSH and CDR2 is LQKENI. CDR3 loop: CASSPPMGDEQYF. In DNA, the CDR3 is TGTGCCAGCTCACCACCCATGGGAGACGAGCAGTACTTC.

The J gene is TRBJ1-4, the V gene TRBV2; D may be TRBD1 (5 bases). V lost 5 bases, J lost 6 bases, and 13 bases lay in between. This CDR3 spans 14 amino acids. Germline CDR1 SNHLY, CDR2 FYNNEI. CDR3 coding DNA: TGTGCCAGCAGTCGCGGACATACTGATGAAAAACTGTTTTTT. Amino acid sequence: CASSRGHTDEKLFF. Together with reference TRBV2 and TRBJ1-4, the CDR3 gives the full variable domain: EPEVTQTPSHQVTQMGQEVILRCVPISNHLYFYWYRQILGQKVEFLVSFYNNEISEKSEIFDDQFSVERPDGSNFTLKIRSTKLEDSAMYFCASSRGHTDEKLFFGSGTQLSVL.

The chain is built from TRBV29-1 and TRBJ2-7, with 10 positions matching TRBD1. CDR3 length equals 16 residues. Germline V gene lookup returns CDR1 SQVTM and CDR2 ANQGSEA. J gave up 4 bases and V 0 bases, and 9 bases lay outside the gene matches. CDR3 amino acids: CSVEELRQGASYEQYF. The CDR3 DNA follows: TGCAGCGTTGAAGAGCTCCGACAGGGGGCTAGTTACGAGCAGTACTTC.

This clone was detected once. The chain employs TRBV19 and TRBJ2-7; D is uncertain. The CDR3 spans 13 residues. V lost 6 bases, J lost 0 bases, and 9 bases lay in between. Germline values: CDR1 LNHDA, CDR2 SQIVND (reference sequence). The CDR3 DNA is TGTGCCAGTAGACCCCAGGTCTCCTACGAGCAGTACTTC. It is translated as CASRPQVSYEQYF.

V and J are TRBV6-5 and TRBJ1-5, with no clear D. Trimming shortened V by 4 bases and J by 5 bases, and 9 bases separated the two germline ends. This CDR3 region has 13 residues. The germline gives CDR1 MNHEY, CDR2 SVGAGI. CDR3: CASSLGRDQPQHF. CDR3 DNA: TGTGCCAGCAGTTTGGGAAGGGATCAGCCCCAGCATTTT.

This chain connects TRBV27 to TRBJ2-3; D is undetermined. Trimming stripped 3 bases from V and 7 bases from J, with 20 bases between. Looked up from germline, CDR1 is MNHEY and CDR2 is SMNVEV (reference sequence). The CDR3 totals 16 residues. The CDR3: CASSFIRNASLNTQYF. The DNA for the CDR3 is TGTGCCAGCAGTTTTATAAGGAATGCCAGTTTGAATACGCAGTATTTT.

This clone came up once. CDR3 in DNA: TGTGCCAGCAGCAAACTTAAAATCCCGGGAGCGGCCGGGGAGCTGTTTTTT. Its translation: CASSKLKIPGAAGELFF. This chain links TRBV7-3 with TRBJ2-2; D may be TRBD2 (6 bases). CDR1 is SGHTA, CDR2 FQGTGA, per germline. The CDR3 is 17 residues long. V was pared by 5 bases and J by 6 bases, with 22 bases between.

This chain uses TRBV11-2 with TRBJ2-1; no definite D call. The CDR3 has 15 residues. Germline assignment: CDR1 SGHAT and CDR2 FQNNGV. V was clipped by 1 base and J by 7 bases, with 14 bases between them. The CDR3 DNA follows: TGTGCCAGCAGCTTAGGCCGGAGCTCCGGGAATGAGCAGTTCTTC. Translating it yields CASSLGRSSGNEQFF.

This chain joins TRBV2 and TRBJ2-6, with no clear D. The ends were cut back, 4 bases at V and 0 bases at J, with 4 bases in the middle. The CDR3 is 14 amino acids. In germline, CDR1 is SNHLY, CDR2 FYNNEI. The CDR3 DNA sequence: TGTGCCAGCAGTGTGGGCTCTGGGGCCAACGTCCTGACTTTC. It encodes CASSVGSGANVLTF.

The chain couples TRBV5-1 to TRBJ2-7, with 13 bases aligning to TRBD2. Germline trimming cut 3 bases from V and 2 bases from J; bases unmatched to any gene: 17. The CDR3 covers 20 residues. Germline CDR1 is SGHRS and CDR2 is YFSETQ. CDR3 nucleotide sequence: TGCGCCAGCAGCTGGACTAGCGGGAGAACCTGGTCCGCTCCTCCCTACGAGCAGTACTTC. It is translated as CASSWTSGRTWSAPPYEQYF.

The chain is built from TRBV7-2 and TRBJ1-1; D is perhaps TRBD1 (6 bases). Germline assignment: CDR1 SGHTA and CDR2 FQGNSA. This CDR3 is 14 amino acids long. The germline V and J ends were trimmed by 1 base and 10 bases, with 16 bases remaining between them. CDR3 DNA: TGTGCCAGCAGCTTAGACGGGGGGCGGAACCGAGCTTTCTTT. Protein sequence: CASSLDGGRNRAFF.

This chain links TRBV6-1 with TRBJ2-7; 8 bases map to TRBD1. Germline CDR1 reads MNHNS; CDR2 reads SASEGT. The junction had 3 bases not matched to a gene; V was cut back by 2 bases and J by 0 bases. The length of the CDR3 is 15 residues. The CDR3 DNA is TGTGCCAGCAGTGAACGGACAGGGTTCTCCTACGAGCAGTACTTC. Encoded protein: CASSERTGFSYEQYF.

The chain links TRBV5-4 to TRBJ1-5, with a possible D match to TRBD1 (5 bases). This CDR3 comprises 13 residues. Germline loops: CDR1 SGHNT, CDR2 YYREEE (reference sequence). V lost 4 bases, J lost 5 bases, and 10 bases lay in between. CDR3: CASSHDRDQPQHF. Here the CDR3 DNA reads TGTGCCAGCAGCCACGACAGAGATCAGCCCCAGCATTTT. The full variable domain, in which reference TRBV5-4 and TRBJ1-5 provide the parts outside the CDR3, is ETGVTQSPTHLIKTRGQQVTLRCSSQSGHNTVSWYQQALGQGPQFIFQYYREEENGRGNFPPRFSGLQFPNYSSELNVNALELDDSALYLCASSHDRDQPQHFGDGTRLSIL.

V and J are TRBV11-2 and TRBJ2-5; D gene uncertain. V lost 1 base, J lost 1 base, and 7 bases lay in between. This CDR3 spans 14 amino acids. Looked up from germline, CDR1 is SGHAT and CDR2 is FQNNGV. The CDR3 DNA reads TGTGCCAGCAGCTTAGGGCCTAGCCAAGAGACCCAGTACTTC. As protein: CASSLGPSQETQYF. The full variable domain, rest sourced from reference TRBV11-2 and TRBJ2-5, is EAGVAQSPRYKIIEKRQSVAFWCNPISGHATLYWYQQILGQGPKLLIQFQNNGVVDDSQLPKDRFSAERLKGVDSTLKIQPAKLEDSAVYLCASSLGPSQETQYFGPGTRLLVL.

Points on this clone: Other DNA sequences within the sample encode an identical CDR3. The CDR3 region is CASSLGQGSQPQHF. For the CDR3, the DNA is TGTGCCAGCAGCTTAGGGCAGGGGAGTCAGCCCCAGCATTTT. V gene TRBV7-9 combines with J gene TRBJ1-5, with D tentatively TRBD1 (6 bases). The germline gives CDR1 SEHNR, CDR2 FQNEAQ (reference sequence). The CDR3 totals 14 residues. V was clipped by 1 base and J by 6 bases, with 10 bases between them.

The chain recombines TRBV6-4 with TRBJ2-3, with 12 positions matching TRBD2. The CDR3 extends over 14 amino acids. The V gene's germline CDR1 is MRHNA and CDR2 SNTAGT. Trimming cost V 6 bases and J 7 bases; bases outside gene matches: 5. The DNA for the CDR3 is TGTGCCAGCAGGACTAGCGGGAGAGGCAATACGCAGTATTTT. Translating gives CASRTSGRGNTQYF.

V and J are TRBV5-6 and TRBJ2-3; 10 bases line up with TRBD2. The germline gives CDR1 SGHDT, CDR2 YYEEEE. The CDR3 consists of 15 residues. The junction had 4 bases not matched to a gene; V was cut back by 6 bases and J by 0 bases. In DNA, the CDR3 is TGTGCCAGCATCCAGACTAGCGGGAGCACAGATACGCAGTATTTT. It codes for CASIQTSGSTDTQYF.

J is TRBJ2-3 and V is TRBV25-1; 9 nucleotides align to TRBD2. V was pared by 10 bases and J by 5 bases, with 13 bases of the junction left unmatched. The CDR3 extends over 15 amino acids. Germline CDR1 MGHDK, CDR2 SYGVNS. DNA for the CDR3: TGTGCCACCGTTCTTCCGGGACTAGCTGGAGATACGCAGTATTTT. Translating it yields CATVLPGLAGDTQYF. Full variable domain (rest looked up from reference TRBV25-1 and TRBJ2-3): EADIYQTPRYLVIGTGKKITLECSQTMGHDKMYWYQQDPGMELHLIHYSYGVNSTEKGDLSSESTVSRIRTEHFPLTLESARPSHTSQYLCATVLPGLAGDTQYFGPGTRLTVL.

The chain joins TRBV15 to TRBJ1-1; perhaps TRBD1 as D (5 bases). Germline CDR1 is LNHNV and CDR2 is YYDKDF (reference sequence). V lost 3 bases and J 8 bases, leaving 13 bases between the germline ends. This CDR3 region has 13 residues. The chain's CDR3 is CATSREAGGEAFF. CDR3 bases: TGTGCCACCAGCAGGGAAGCGGGGGGAGAAGCTTTCTTT.

The J gene is TRBJ2-2, the V gene TRBV18, with a tentative D call TRBD1 (6 bases). Germline V gene lookup returns CDR1 KGHSH and CDR2 LQKENI. Trimming took off 3 bases at V and 3 bases at J, with 11 bases between the two ends. This CDR3 contains 15 residues. The CDR3: CASSPKQGYTGELFF. The CDR3 region has the DNA TGTGCCAGCTCACCTAAGCAGGGGTACACCGGGGAGCTGTTTTTT.

This rearrangement joins TRBV7-2 to TRBJ2-1, with 9 bases aligning to TRBD2. The CDR3 extends over 15 amino acids. The V segment lost 1 base and the J segment 7 bases; nucleotides outside the gene matches: 5. Germline lookup yields CDR1 SGHTA and CDR2 FQGNSA. The CDR3 is CASSLELAGTNEQFF. The CDR3 nucleotides are TGTGCCAGCAGCTTAGAGCTAGCGGGAACAAATGAGCAGTTCTTC.

V gene TRBV27 combines with J gene TRBJ2-7, with D tentatively TRBD2 (6 bases). CDR3 length: 13 amino acids. CDR1 and CDR2 (germline): MNHEY, SMNVEV (reference sequence). V shed 4 bases and J shed 3 bases, with 10 bases lying between them. The CDR3 here is CASSSTSSYEQYF. In nucleotides, the CDR3 is TGTGCCAGCAGTTCCACTAGCAGCTACGAGCAGTACTTC.